A selection of T cell receptor beta chains follows, all from one sample in a study of monozygotic twins with cystic fibrosis. Profiled with immunoSEQ multiplex PCR; TCRdb holds only in-frame clones, not every one. The sample yields 30,000 or so clones, around 96% seen once. The sample taken for sequencing was blood. The source of these receptors is a girl between 2 and 10 years old with cystic fibrosis. Each CDR3 is given with its conserved first and last residue. Fields, in order: CDR3 length, J gene, D gene, V gene, clone size, CDR3 protein, CDR3 DNA. D genes are given only for firm matches. Only some rows state a clone size, as once, few, many or a class for expanded clones.

>12|TRBJ1-5|-|TRBV29-1|-
CSVLTANQPQHF
TGCAGCGTCCTCACTGCCAATCAGCCCCAGCATTTT
>14|TRBJ1-6|-|TRBV28|-
CASRGRVYNSPLHF
TGTGCCAGCAGGGGGAGGGTTTATAATTCACCCCTCCACTTT
>16|TRBJ2-7|-|TRBV29-1|-
CSVEGPSGKGPYEQYF
TGCAGCGTTGAAGGGCCCTCGGGGAAGGGGCCCTACGAGCAGTACTTC
>16|TRBJ1-6|TRBD1|TRBV7-2|-
CASSLDQGARNSPLHF
TGTGCCAGCAGCTTAGACCAGGGGGCGCGGAATTCACCCCTCCACTTT
>16|TRBJ2-3|-|TRBV28|-
CASSVRLAVSTDTQYF
TGTGCCAGCAGTGTGCGTTTAGCGGTTAGCACAGATACGCAGTATTTT
>13|TRBJ1-2|-|TRBV5-1|-
CASSGGDGFGYTF
TGCGCCAGCAGCGGGGGGGATGGTTTTGGCTACACCTTC
>16|TRBJ2-2|TRBD1|TRBV7-2|once
CASSLRGQGAPGELFF
TGTGCCAGCAGCTTACGGGGGCAGGGGGCACCCGGGGAGCTGTTTTTT
>15|TRBJ1-1|TRBD1|TRBV5-1|-
CASSPRQGVNTEAFF
TGCGCCAGCAGCCCCCGACAGGGGGTGAACACTGAAGCTTTCTTT
>14|TRBJ2-3|TRBD1|TRBV19|-
CASTDRGRVDTQYF
TGTGCCAGTACGGACAGGGGGCGCGTAGATACGCAGTATTTT
>12|TRBJ2-5|-|TRBV7-6|-
CASSLGLETQYF
TGTGCCAGCAGCTTAGGGCTTGAGACCCAGTACTTC
>15|TRBJ2-7|-|TRBV27|-
CASSLVGGRIYEQYF
TGTGCCAGCAGTTTAGTCGGTGGCAGGATCTACGAGCAGTACTTC
>13|TRBJ1-1|-|TRBV6-1|-
CASSTGPGVAAFF
TGTGCCAGCAGTACCGGCCCCGGAGTGGCGGCTTTCTTT
>17|TRBJ2-7|-|TRBV28|once
CASTFHATRQILLGGYF
TGTGCCAGCACCTTTCATGCAACTAGACAGATCCTGTTGGGAGGGTACTTC
>15|TRBJ2-7|TRBD2|TRBV28|-
CASSPGTSGIYEQYF
TGTGCCAGCAGTCCCGGGACTAGCGGAATCTACGAGCAGTACTTC
>20|TRBJ1-6|-|TRBV28|-
CASSLPPYLTASSYNSPLHF
TGTGCCAGCAGTTTACCCCCATATCTGACAGCGAGCTCCTATAATTCACCCCTCCACTTT
>13|TRBJ1-2|-|TRBV7-9|-
CASSLEGTYGYTF
TGTGCCAGCAGCTTAGAAGGGACCTATGGCTACACCTTC
>13|TRBJ1-2|-|TRBV25-1|-
CASSELLTGGYTF
TGTGCCAGCAGTGAATTACTGACCGGGGGCTACACCTTC
>15|TRBJ2-3|-|TRBV7-2|-
CASSEMDGDTDTQYF
TGTGCCAGCAGCGAAATGGACGGTGACACAGATACGCAGTATTTT
>15|TRBJ2-3|TRBD1|TRBV11-1|-
CASSPRDRGTDTQYF
TGTGCCAGCAGTCCCCGGGACAGAGGCACAGATACGCAGTATTTT
>12|TRBJ2-3|TRBD2|TRBV30|-
CAWERETDTQYF
TGTGCCTGGGAGCGGGAGACAGATACGCAGTATTTT
>15|TRBJ2-2|-|TRBV25-1|-
CASSPWTKNTGELFF
TGTGCCAGCAGTCCCTGGACTAAGAACACCGGGGAGCTGTTTTTT
>14|TRBJ2-7|-|TRBV28|-
CASSLLGGSYEQYF
TGTGCCAGCAGTTTATTAGGGGGGTCCTACGAGCAGTACTTC
>15|TRBJ2-7|TRBD2|TRBV5-4|-
CASSDKREAIYEQYF
TGTGCCAGCAGCGACAAGCGGGAGGCCATCTACGAGCAGTACTTC
>14|TRBJ2-2|-|TRBV5-4|-
CASSLWLKAGELFF
TGTGCCAGCAGCTTATGGTTAAAGGCCGGGGAGCTGTTTTTT
>14|TRBJ2-5|TRBD2|TRBV30|-
CARGTTLYQETQYF
TGTGCCCGAGGGACTACTCTGTACCAAGAGACCCAGTACTTC
>13|TRBJ1-5|TRBD1|TRBV29-1|-
CSVEVTGGQPQHF
TGCAGCGTTGAGGTGACAGGGGGTCAGCCCCAGCATTTT
>14|TRBJ1-1|-|TRBV7-9|-
CASSPTTGLSEAFF
TGTGCCAGCAGCCCAACGACAGGTCTCAGTGAAGCTTTCTTT
>14|TRBJ1-3|-|TRBV10-1|-
CASSETSPGNTIYF
TGCGCCAGCAGTGAAACCAGCCCTGGAAACACCATATATTTT
>16|TRBJ2-2|-|TRBV11-3|-
CASSLGGTLNTGELFF
TGTGCCAGCAGCTTAGGTGGGACATTGAACACCGGGGAGCTGTTTTTT
>14|TRBJ1-3|TRBD1|TRBV6-5|once
CASSPGQGWHTIYF
TGTGCCAGCAGTCCGGGACAGGGGTGGCACACCATATATTTT
>15|TRBJ1-5|-|TRBV5-1|-
CASSLYGDSNQPQHF
TGCGCCAGCAGCTTGTACGGCGATAGCAATCAGCCCCAGCATTTT
>14|TRBJ2-3|-|TRBV6-5|-
CASSRRDSTDTQYF
TGTGCCAGCAGTCGGCGGGACAGCACAGATACGCAGTATTTT
>22|TRBJ1-2|-|TRBV15|-
CATSRVRVPQFLRPPLAYGYTF
TGTGCCACCAGCAGAGTGAGAGTGCCCCAATTTCTCCGGCCGCCGCTTGCTTATGGCTACACCTTC
>13|TRBJ2-7|-|TRBV6-7|-
CAGGGAQRYEQYF
TGTGCCGGGGGCGGGGCTCAGCGGTACGAGCAGTACTTC
>11|TRBJ2-7|-|TRBV29-1|-
CSVEAAYEQYF
TGCAGCGTTGAAGCGGCCTACGAGCAGTACTTC
>13|TRBJ1-1|-|TRBV30|-
CAWSNLGYTEAFF
TGTGCCTGGAGTAATCTGGGGTACACTGAAGCTTTCTTT
>16|TRBJ2-1|TRBD1|TRBV5-1|-
CASSSPGQGAENEQFF
TGCGCCAGCAGCTCACCGGGACAGGGGGCCGAAAATGAGCAGTTCTTC
>14|TRBJ1-2|TRBD1|TRBV27|-
CASRWDRGQGGYTF
TGTGCCAGCAGGTGGGACAGGGGGCAAGGTGGCTACACCTTC
>15|TRBJ2-2|-|TRBV19|-
CASSTRTQNTGELFF
TGTGCCAGTAGTACCCGGACTCAGAACACCGGGGAGCTGTTTTTT
>12|TRBJ2-1|-|TRBV5-6|-
CASSLGGTEQFF
TGTGCCAGCAGCTTAGGAGGGACAGAGCAGTTCTTC
>13|TRBJ1-2|-|TRBV15|-
CATSADQVYGYTF
TGTGCCACCAGCGCTGACCAGGTCTATGGCTACACCTTC